These 29 T cell receptor beta chains share one sample of origin, sequenced in a study of blood T cell repertoires in COVID-19. Assay used: immunoSEQ multiplex PCR; TCRdb lists only in-frame clones, some missing. This repertoire shows 190,000 or so clones, approximately 88% found once; its top ten account for 10%. The sequencing input was PBMCs or T cells enriched from blood (not recorded which). The receptor source for this set is a man younger than 30 with acute COVID-19.

The chain links TRBV6-5 to TRBJ1-1; D gene uncertain. Trimming pared 6 bases from V and 1 base from J, leaving 12 bases between. From germline, CDR1 is MNHEY and CDR2 SVGAGI. CDR3 length: 14 residues. The CDR3 coding sequence is TGTGCCAGCAGCTGGGCCTCGGCGAACACTGAAGCTTTCTTT. It yields the protein CASSWASANTEAFF.

This chain joins TRBV6-5 and TRBJ2-7; TRBD1 aligns across 8 bases. Germline CDR1 and CDR2: MNHEY and SVGAGI. V dropped 0 bases and J dropped 6; count of bases not matched to a gene: 7. The CDR3 sequence is 15 residues long. CDR3 DNA sequence: TGTGCCAGCAGTTACTCGGCAGGGGGCTCATCCGAGCAGTACTTC. Its translation is CASSYSAGGSSEQYF.

This clone was seen a single time. The J gene is TRBJ2-7, the V gene TRBV7-3; 10 nucleotides line up with TRBD2. With V trimmed by 3 bases and J by 5 bases, 1 base remained unmatched. The CDR3 is made up of 13 amino acids. Germline loops: CDR1 SGHTA, CDR2 FQGTGA. The CDR3, as DNA: TGTGCCAGCAGCTTCGGACTAGCGGACGAGCAGTACTTC. Its protein product is CASSFGLADEQYF.

This chain connects TRBV5-6 to TRBJ2-7, with TRBD1 matching over 8 bases. CDR1 and CDR2 (germline): SGHDT, YYEEEE. Trimming cost V 2 bases and J 5 bases; bases outside gene matches: 12. The CDR3 has 16 residues. In nucleotides, the CDR3 is TGTGCCAGCAGCTTTTATCCGGACAGGGAAGTTGACGAGCAGTACTTC. Protein product: CASSFYPDREVDEQYF.

V and J are TRBV25-1 and TRBJ1-4, with D possibly matching TRBD1 (6 bases). V was pared by 2 bases and J by 6 bases, with 16 bases between. CDR1 is MGHDK, CDR2 SYGVNS, per germline. The CDR3 consists of 16 residues. The CDR3 spells CASSETTGTSHEKLFF. CDR3 nucleotide sequence: TGTGCCAGCAGTGAAACCACAGGGACGTCGCATGAAAAACTGTTTTTT.

The J gene is TRBJ1-5, the V gene TRBV28, with 10 positions matching TRBD1. Germline CDR1 reads MDHEN; CDR2 reads SYDVKM. V trimming: 3 bases; J trimming: 0 bases; junction bases outside the gene matches: 8. The CDR3 sequence is 18 residues long. The CDR3, as DNA: TGTGCCAGCAGTTTGGTGGGGGACAGGGGATATAGCAATCAGCCCCAGCATTTT. Translating gives CASSLVGDRGYSNQPQHF. Complete variable domain (other parts from reference TRBV28 and TRBJ1-5): DVKVTQSSRYLVKRTGEKVFLECVQDMDHENMFWYRQDPGLGLRLIYFSYDVKMKEKGDIPEGYSVSREKKERFSLILESASTNQTSMYLCASSLVGDRGYSNQPQHFGDGTRLSIL.

V is TRBV25-1 and J is TRBJ1-3; 7 bases agree with TRBD1. This CDR3 has 16 residues. Trimming at V came to 3 bases and at J to 4 bases, leaving 9 bases not matched to a gene. In germline, CDR1 is MGHDK, CDR2 SYGVNS. The CDR3 DNA reads as TGTGCCAGCAGTGACCCAGGGGGACGCTCCGGAAACACCATATATTTT. This sequence encodes CASSDPGGRSGNTIYF.

This chain joins TRBV5-1 and TRBJ1-1; 7 bases map to TRBD1. Germline V gene lookup returns CDR1 SGHRS and CDR2 YFSETQ. J lost 3 bases, V lost 1 base, and 9 bases had no gene match. The CDR3 runs 16 residues. The CDR3 DNA follows: TGCGCCAGCAGCTTGATAGCAGGGGGAAGGGACACTGAAGCTTTCTTT. Translation: CASSLIAGGRDTEAFF.

The gene calls are TRBV5-1 and TRBJ2-3, with D possibly matching TRBD2 (6 bases). Trimming pared 0 bases from V and 6 bases from J, leaving 17 bases between. The CDR3 has 16 residues. The germline gives CDR1 SGHRS, CDR2 YFSETQ. CDR3 sequence: CASSLGFPGVGDTQYF. The CDR3 nucleotides are TGCGCCAGCAGCTTGGGGTTTCCGGGAGTCGGGGATACGCAGTATTTT. The full variable domain, completed using reference TRBV5-1 and TRBJ2-3, is KAGVTQTPRYLIKTRGQQVTLSCSPISGHRSVSWYQQTPGQGLQFLFEYFSETQRNKGNFPGRFSGRQFSNSRSEMNVSTLELGDSALYLCASSLGFPGVGDTQYFGPGTRLTVL.

This clone was seen only a few times. The chain combines TRBV2 with TRBJ1-2, with 7 bases that match TRBD1. The V and J ends lost 7 bases and 0 bases, in that order; junction bases with no gene match: 8. This CDR3 spans 15 amino acids. Germline V gene data show CDR1 as SNHLY and CDR2 as FYNNEI. CDR3 coding DNA: TGTGCCAGCACTGGTTACAGGGGAGCTAACTATGGCTACACCTTC. It translates to CASTGYRGANYGYTF.

The V gene is TRBV4-1, the J gene TRBJ2-7, with 9 bases fitting TRBD1. The CDR3 totals 15 residues. Trimming removed 1 base from V and 3 bases from J; junction bases left unmatched: 4. Germline V gene lookup returns CDR1 MGHRA and CDR2 YSYEKL. The CDR3: CASSQGTGVGYEQYF. DNA of the CDR3: TGCGCCAGCAGCCAAGGGACAGGGGTAGGCTACGAGCAGTACTTC.

This sequence joins TRBV30 and TRBJ2-1; D not resolved. CDR1 is GTSNPN, CDR2 SVGIG, per germline (reference sequence). With 0 bases removed from V and 0 bases from J, the gap between germline ends came to 12 bases. The CDR3 is 16 residues long. CDR3 protein: CAWSVRERSSYNEQFF. CDR3 coding DNA: TGTGCCTGGAGTGTACGTGAGAGGAGCTCCTACAATGAGCAGTTCTTC.

The V gene is TRBV6-5, the J gene TRBJ2-1; TRBD2 is a possible D gene (5 bases). In germline, CDR1 is MNHEY, CDR2 SVGAGI. V lost 8 bases to trimming and J lost 1 base, with 9 bases between them. This CDR3 is 13 amino acids long. The CDR3 is CASGRDSYNEQFF. The CDR3 DNA is TGTGCCAGCGGTCGGGATTCCTACAATGAGCAGTTCTTC.

This clone has only a few counts. This chain connects TRBV4-1 to TRBJ1-2, with 7 bases identical to TRBD1. The CDR3 contains 14 residues. Losses at the gene ends were 0 bases for V and 7 bases for J; bases not matched to a gene: 5. The germline V gene has CDR1 MGHRA and CDR2 YSYEKL. The CDR3 sequence is CASSQDRGFLGYTF. CDR3 DNA: TGCGCCAGCAGCCAAGACAGGGGGTTTCTTGGCTACACCTTC.

The rearrangement joins TRBV13 to TRBJ2-1; possible D gene TRBD1, 6 bases. V gave up 2 bases and J gave up 4 bases, with 9 bases separating them. Germline assignment: CDR1 PRHDT and CDR2 FYEKMQ (reference sequence). CDR3 length equals 14 residues. The CDR3 region is CASSLQGPYNEQFF. The CDR3 DNA reads as TGTGCCAGCAGCTTACAGGGGCCTTACAATGAGCAGTTCTTC.

V gene TRBV3-1 (or the pseudogene TRBV3-2) combines with J gene TRBJ1-2; TRBD1 matches at 9 bases. Looked up from germline, CDR1 is LGHDT and CDR2 is YNNKEL (reference sequence). This CDR3 contains 14 residues. V was pared by 0 bases and J by 7 bases, with 3 bases of the junction left unmatched. In DNA form, the CDR3 reads TGTGCCAGCAGCCAAGAGGGGACAGGGTTTGGCTACACCTTC. Protein: CASSQEGTGFGYTF.

The chain recombines TRBV29-1 with TRBJ2-5, with TRBD2 identical over 13 bases. CDR3 length: 14 amino acids. The germline gives CDR1 SQVTM, CDR2 ANQGSEA. The V gene end was trimmed by 5 bases and the J gene end by 5 bases; junction bases not matched to a gene: 5. As DNA, the CDR3 is TGCAGCGTTAGGACTAGCGGGAGCGGGGAGACCCAGTACTTC. Translating it yields CSVRTSGSGETQYF.

This chain joins TRBV30 and TRBJ1-5, with no clear D. The CDR3 is 12 amino acids. V lost 0 bases to trimming and J lost 7 bases, with 7 bases between them. Germline V CDR1 and CDR2: GTSNPN, SVGIG (reference sequence). CDR3 bases: TGTGCCTGGAGTGTAGAGGGCCAGCCCCAGCATTTT. It yields the protein CAWSVEGQPQHF.

This chain links TRBV7-3 with TRBJ2-1; no clear D gene. The CDR3 loop spans 15 amino acids. V shed 2 bases and J shed 3 bases, with 11 bases lying between them. Germline V lookup: CDR1 SGHTA, CDR2 FQGTGA. The CDR3 DNA is TGTGCCAGCAGCTTAGGCCAGGAAGTCTACAATGAGCAGTTCTTC. Translation: CASSLGQEVYNEQFF.

This clone was seen just once. The V gene is TRBV27, the J gene TRBJ1-5; D possibly corresponds to TRBD1 (6 bases). Germline V CDR1 and CDR2: MNHEY, SMNVEV (reference sequence). The CDR3 runs to 13 residues. The germline V and J ends were trimmed by 2 bases and 4 bases, with 6 bases remaining between them. In nucleotides, the CDR3 is TGTGCCAGCAGTTTAACAGGGAATCAGCCCCAGCATTTT. Its translation: CASSLTGNQPQHF.

The genes are TRBV7-8 and TRBJ2-1, with TRBD2 identical over 7 bases. This CDR3 comprises 20 residues. Trimming removed 2 bases from V and 5 bases from J; junction bases left unmatched: 21. Germline V gene sequence: CDR1 SGHVS, CDR2 FQNEAQ. CDR3: CASSLTEIWGRRGRDNEQFF. CDR3 nucleotide sequence: TGTGCCAGCAGCTTAACTGAGATCTGGGGACGGCGGGGGAGAGACAATGAGCAGTTCTTC.

The rearrangement uses TRBV4-2 and TRBJ1-2; a possible D gene is TRBD1 (6 bases). The CDR3 is 15 residues long. Trimming left V 3 bases short and J 4 bases short, with 15 bases between. The germline gives CDR1 LGHNA, CDR2 YNFKEQ. The CDR3 region is CASSQIQGIGYGYTF. The CDR3 coding sequence is TGTGCCAGCAGCCAGATACAGGGTATCGGCTATGGCTACACCTTC.

The chain combines TRBV12-3 or TRBV12-4 with TRBJ2-7, with TRBD2 identical over 7 bases. V lost 7 bases and J lost 3; bases outside the gene matches: 6. The CDR3 runs 13 residues. CDR3 bases: TGTGCCAGCACACTTCGGGGGGACTACGAGCAGTACTTC. It encodes CASTLRGDYEQYF.

The chain links TRBV12-3 or TRBV12-4 to TRBJ1-1; D not certain. The V gene lost 7 bases and the J gene lost 3 bases, with 12 bases spanning the gap. The CDR3 runs to 13 residues. In DNA, the CDR3 is TGTGCCAGCACCCAGGAATACCACACTGAAGCTTTCTTT. It specifies CASTQEYHTEAFF.

V and J are TRBV6-1 and TRBJ1-6; 8 bases map to TRBD1. The CDR3 is 16 amino acids. Germline CDR1 reads MNHNS; CDR2 reads SASEGT. Unmatched junction bases numbered 2, after V lost 4 bases and J lost 0 bases. In DNA form, the CDR3 reads TGTGCCAGCAGTGGAACAGGGGGCTCCTATAATTCACCCCTCCACTTT. This codes for CASSGTGGSYNSPLHF.

The rearrangement links TRBV27 to TRBJ1-2, with 10 bases aligning to TRBD1. Losses at the gene ends were 2 bases for V and 7 bases for J; bases not matched to a gene: 4. The CDR3 totals 14 residues. Germline assignment: CDR1 MNHEY and CDR2 SMNVEV (reference sequence). CDR3 sequence (DNA): TGTGCCAGCAGTTTACGTAGGACAGGGGGTGGCTACACCTTC. The encoded protein is CASSLRRTGGGYTF.

This chain joins TRBV7-2 and TRBJ2-7; 12 nucleotides agree with TRBD2. The CDR3 has 16 amino acids. The germline gives CDR1 SGHTA, CDR2 FQGNSA. J lost 3 bases, V lost 6 bases, and 9 bases had no gene match. CDR3 amino acids: CASSPFTSGRSYEQYF. The DNA for the CDR3 is TGTGCCAGCAGTCCATTTACTAGCGGGAGGAGCTACGAGCAGTACTTC.

The CDR3 protein is CASYRGVSGNTIYF. In DNA form, the CDR3 reads TGTGCCAGCTACAGGGGAGTATCTGGAAACACCATATATTTT. The chain uses TRBV6-5 and TRBJ1-3; 7 bases map to TRBD1. CDR1 and CDR2 (germline): MNHEY, SVGAGI. The CDR3 spans 14 residues. With 8 bases clipped from V and 1 base from J, the junction kept 5 bases outside the gene matches.

The V gene is TRBV4-1, the J gene TRBJ1-4, with TRBD1 as a possible D gene (5 bases). Trimming took off 8 bases at V and 3 bases at J, with 10 bases between the two ends. This CDR3 is built from 13 residues. Looked up from germline, CDR1 is MGHRA and CDR2 is YSYEKL. In nucleotides, the CDR3 is TGCGCCAGCGGGGACTCCCCTAATGAAAAACTGTTTTTT. Amino acids: CASGDSPNEKLFF.